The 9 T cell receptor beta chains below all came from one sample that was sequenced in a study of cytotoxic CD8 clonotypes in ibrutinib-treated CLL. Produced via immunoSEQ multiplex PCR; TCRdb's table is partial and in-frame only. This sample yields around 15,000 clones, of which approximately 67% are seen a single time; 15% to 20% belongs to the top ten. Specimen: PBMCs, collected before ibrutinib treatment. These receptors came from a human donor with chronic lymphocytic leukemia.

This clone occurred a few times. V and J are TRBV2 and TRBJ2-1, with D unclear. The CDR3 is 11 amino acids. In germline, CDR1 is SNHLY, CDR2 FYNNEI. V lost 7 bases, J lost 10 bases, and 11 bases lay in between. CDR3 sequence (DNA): TGTGCCAGCAACCCGGCCAAGGAGCAGTTCTTC. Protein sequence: CASNPAKEQFF.

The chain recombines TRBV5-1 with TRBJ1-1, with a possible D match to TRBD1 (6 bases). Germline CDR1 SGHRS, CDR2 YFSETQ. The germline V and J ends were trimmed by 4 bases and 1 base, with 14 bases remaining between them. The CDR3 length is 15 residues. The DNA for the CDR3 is TGCGCCAGCAGCCTCAGGGGAGACGGGAACACTGAAGCTTTCTTT. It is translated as CASSLRGDGNTEAFF. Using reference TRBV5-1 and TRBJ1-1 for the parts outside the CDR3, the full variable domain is KAGVTQTPRYLIKTRGQQVTLSCSPISGHRSVSWYQQTPGQGLQFLFEYFSETQRNKGNFPGRFSGRQFSNSRSEMNVSTLELGDSALYLCASSLRGDGNTEAFFGQGTRLTVV.

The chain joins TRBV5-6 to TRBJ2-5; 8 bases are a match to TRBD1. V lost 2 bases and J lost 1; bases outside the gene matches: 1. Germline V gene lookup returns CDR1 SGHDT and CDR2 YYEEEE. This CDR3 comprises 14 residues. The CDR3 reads CASSLQGVQETQYF. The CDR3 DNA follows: TGTGCCAGCAGCTTACAGGGGGTCCAAGAGACCCAGTACTTC.

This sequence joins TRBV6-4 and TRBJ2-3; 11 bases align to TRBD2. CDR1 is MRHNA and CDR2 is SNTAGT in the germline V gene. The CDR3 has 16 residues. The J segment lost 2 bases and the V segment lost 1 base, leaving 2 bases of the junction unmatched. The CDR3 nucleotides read TGTGCCAGCAGTGACTTTAGCGGGGGGGCCACAGATACGCAGTATTTT. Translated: CASSDFSGGATDTQYF.

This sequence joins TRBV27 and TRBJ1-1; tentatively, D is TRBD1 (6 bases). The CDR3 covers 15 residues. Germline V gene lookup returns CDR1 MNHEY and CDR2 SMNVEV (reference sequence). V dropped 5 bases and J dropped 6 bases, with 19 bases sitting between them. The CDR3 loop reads CASSETTGGSAEAFF. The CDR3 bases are TGTGCCAGCAGTGAGACGACAGGCGGTTCTGCTGAAGCTTTCTTT.

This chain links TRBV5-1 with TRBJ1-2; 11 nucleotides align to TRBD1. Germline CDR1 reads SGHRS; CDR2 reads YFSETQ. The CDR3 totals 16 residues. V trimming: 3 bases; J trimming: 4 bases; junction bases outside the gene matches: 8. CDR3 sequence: CASSSWTGGAGYGYTF. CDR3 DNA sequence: TGCGCCAGCAGCTCCTGGACAGGGGGCGCTGGCTATGGCTACACCTTC.

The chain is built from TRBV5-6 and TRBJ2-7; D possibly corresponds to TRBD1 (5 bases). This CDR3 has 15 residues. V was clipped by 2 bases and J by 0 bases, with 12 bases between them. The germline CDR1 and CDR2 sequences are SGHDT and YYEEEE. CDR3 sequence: CASSFGRAVSYEQYF. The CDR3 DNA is TGTGCCAGCAGCTTTGGCAGGGCCGTCTCCTACGAGCAGTACTTC. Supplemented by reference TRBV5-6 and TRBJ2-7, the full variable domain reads DAGVTQSPTHLIKTRGQQVTLRCSPKSGHDTVSWYQQALGQGPQFIFQYYEEEERQRGNFPDRFSGHQFPNYSSELNVNALLLGDSALYLCASSFGRAVSYEQYFGPGTRLTVT.

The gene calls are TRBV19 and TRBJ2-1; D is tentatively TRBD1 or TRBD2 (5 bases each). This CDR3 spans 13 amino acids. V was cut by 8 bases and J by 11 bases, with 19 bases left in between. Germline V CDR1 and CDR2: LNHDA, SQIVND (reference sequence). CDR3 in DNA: TGTGCCAGTCTGGAAGGGACCTCCTATCAGCAGTTCTTC. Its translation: CASLEGTSYQQFF.

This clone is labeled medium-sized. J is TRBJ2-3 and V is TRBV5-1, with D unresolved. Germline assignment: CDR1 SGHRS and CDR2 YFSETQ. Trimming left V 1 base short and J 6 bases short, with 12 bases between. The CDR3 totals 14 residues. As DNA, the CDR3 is TGCGCCAGCAGCTTGTTTGCCCCCGCGGATACGCAGTATTTT. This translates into CASSLFAPADTQYF.